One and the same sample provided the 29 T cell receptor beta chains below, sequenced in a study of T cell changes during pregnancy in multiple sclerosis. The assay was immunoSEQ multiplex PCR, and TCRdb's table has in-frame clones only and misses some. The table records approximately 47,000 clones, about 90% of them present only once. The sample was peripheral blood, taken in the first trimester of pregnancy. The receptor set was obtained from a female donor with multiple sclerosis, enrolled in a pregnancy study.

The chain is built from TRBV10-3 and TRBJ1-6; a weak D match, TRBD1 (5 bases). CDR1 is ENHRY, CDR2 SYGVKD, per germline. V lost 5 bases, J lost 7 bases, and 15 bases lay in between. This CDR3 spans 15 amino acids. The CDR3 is CAISLEGRGNSPLHF. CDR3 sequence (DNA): TGTGCCATCAGTCTGGAGGGTAGGGGAAATTCACCCCTCCACTTT.

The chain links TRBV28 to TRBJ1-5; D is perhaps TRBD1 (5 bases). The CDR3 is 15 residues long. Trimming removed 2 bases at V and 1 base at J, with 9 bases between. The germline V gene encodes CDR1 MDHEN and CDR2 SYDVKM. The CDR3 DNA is TGTGCCAGCAGTTTAGTCAGGGTCAGCAATCAGCCCCAGCATTTT. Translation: CASSLVRVSNQPQHF.

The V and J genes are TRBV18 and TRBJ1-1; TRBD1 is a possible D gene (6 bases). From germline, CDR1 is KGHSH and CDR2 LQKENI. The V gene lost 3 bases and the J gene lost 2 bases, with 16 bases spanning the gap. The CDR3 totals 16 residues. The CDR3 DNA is TGTGCCAGCTCACCGGGAACAGGGACATTCAACACTGAAGCTTTCTTT. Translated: CASSPGTGTFNTEAFF.

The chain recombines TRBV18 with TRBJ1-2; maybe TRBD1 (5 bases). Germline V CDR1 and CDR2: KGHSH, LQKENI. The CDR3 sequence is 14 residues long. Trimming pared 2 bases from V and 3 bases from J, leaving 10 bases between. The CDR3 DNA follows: TGTGCCAGCTCACCATCGGCAGGGCACTATGGCTACACCTTC. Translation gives CASSPSAGHYGYTF.

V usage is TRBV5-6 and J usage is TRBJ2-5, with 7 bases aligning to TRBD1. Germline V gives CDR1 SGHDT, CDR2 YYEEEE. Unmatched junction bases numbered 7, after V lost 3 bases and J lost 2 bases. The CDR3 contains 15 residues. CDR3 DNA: TGTGCCAGCAGCTCTGACAGGGTTTGGCAAGAGACCCAGTACTTC. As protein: CASSSDRVWQETQYF.

CDR3 DNA: TGTGCCAGCAGCAGCACAGGGTCTCCCGGGGAGCTGTTTTTT. Translation: CASSSTGSPGELFF. The chain combines TRBV6-1 with TRBJ2-2; TRBD1 might be the D (6 bases). Trimming took 6 bases from V and 6 from J, leaving 14 bases between them. Per germline, CDR1 MNHNS and CDR2 SASEGT. This CDR3 has 14 amino acids.

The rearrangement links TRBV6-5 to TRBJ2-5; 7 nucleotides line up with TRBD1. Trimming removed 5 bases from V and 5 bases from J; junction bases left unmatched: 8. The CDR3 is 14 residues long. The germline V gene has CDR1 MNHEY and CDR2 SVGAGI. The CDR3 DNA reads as TGTGCCAGCAGTCAGACAGGGATGAGGGAGACCCAGTACTTC. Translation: CASSQTGMRETQYF.

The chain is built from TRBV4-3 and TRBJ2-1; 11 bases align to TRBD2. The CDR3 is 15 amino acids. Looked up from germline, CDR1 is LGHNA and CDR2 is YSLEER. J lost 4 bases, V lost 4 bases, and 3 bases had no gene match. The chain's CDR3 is CASSPTSGAYNEQFF. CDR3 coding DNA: TGCGCCAGCAGCCCGACTAGCGGGGCTTACAATGAGCAGTTCTTC.

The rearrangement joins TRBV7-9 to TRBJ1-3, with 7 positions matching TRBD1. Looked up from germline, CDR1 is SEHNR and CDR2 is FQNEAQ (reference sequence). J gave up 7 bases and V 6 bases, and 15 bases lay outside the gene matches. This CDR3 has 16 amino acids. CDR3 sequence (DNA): TGTGCCAGCAGTGCTTATAAAGGACAGGTAGACAACACCATATATTTT. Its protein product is CASSAYKGQVDNTIYF.

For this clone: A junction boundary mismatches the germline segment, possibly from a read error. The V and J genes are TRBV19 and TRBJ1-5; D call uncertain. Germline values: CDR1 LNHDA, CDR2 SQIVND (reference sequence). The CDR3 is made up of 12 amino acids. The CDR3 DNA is TGTGCCAGTAGTATAGGGGCCGTTGGATACGATTTT. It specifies CASSIGAVGYDF.

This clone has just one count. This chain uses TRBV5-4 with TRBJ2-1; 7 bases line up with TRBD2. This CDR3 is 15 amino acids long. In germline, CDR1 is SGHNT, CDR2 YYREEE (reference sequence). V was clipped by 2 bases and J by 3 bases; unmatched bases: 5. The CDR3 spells CASSLASGDYNEQFF. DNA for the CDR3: TGTGCCAGCAGCTTAGCTAGCGGAGACTACAATGAGCAGTTCTTC.

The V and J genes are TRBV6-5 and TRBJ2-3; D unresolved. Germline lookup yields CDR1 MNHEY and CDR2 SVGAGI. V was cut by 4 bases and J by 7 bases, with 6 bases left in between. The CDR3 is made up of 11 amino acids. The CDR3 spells CASSSPYTQYF. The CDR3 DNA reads TGTGCCAGCAGTTCCCCTTATACGCAGTATTTT.

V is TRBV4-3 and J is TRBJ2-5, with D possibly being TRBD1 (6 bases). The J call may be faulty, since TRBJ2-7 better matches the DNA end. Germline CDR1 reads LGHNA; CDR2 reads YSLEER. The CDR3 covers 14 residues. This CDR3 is CASSQVGGSYEQYF. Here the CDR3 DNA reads TGCGCCAGCAGCCAAGTAGGGGGATCCTACGAGCAGTACTTC.

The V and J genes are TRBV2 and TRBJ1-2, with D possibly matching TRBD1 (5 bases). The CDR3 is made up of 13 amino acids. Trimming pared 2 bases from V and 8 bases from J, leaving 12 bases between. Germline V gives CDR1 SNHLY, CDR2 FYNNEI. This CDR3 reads CASSERGGGGYTF. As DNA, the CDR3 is TGTGCCAGCAGTGAAAGGGGAGGCGGCGGCTACACCTTC.

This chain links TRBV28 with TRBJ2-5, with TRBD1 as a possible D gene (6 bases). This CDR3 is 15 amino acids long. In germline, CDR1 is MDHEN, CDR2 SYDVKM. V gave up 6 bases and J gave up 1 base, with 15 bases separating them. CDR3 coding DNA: TGTGCCAGCAGGGGGGCAGGGGCCCTCCAAGAGACCCAGTACTTC. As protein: CASRGAGALQETQYF.

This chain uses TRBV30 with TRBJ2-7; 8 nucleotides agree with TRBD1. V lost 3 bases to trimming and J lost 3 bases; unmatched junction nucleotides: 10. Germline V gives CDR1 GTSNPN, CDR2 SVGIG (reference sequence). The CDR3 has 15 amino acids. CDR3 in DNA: TGTGCCTGGAGGGGGGGACAGGCGATCCTCTACGAGCAGTACTTC. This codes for CAWRGGQAILYEQYF.

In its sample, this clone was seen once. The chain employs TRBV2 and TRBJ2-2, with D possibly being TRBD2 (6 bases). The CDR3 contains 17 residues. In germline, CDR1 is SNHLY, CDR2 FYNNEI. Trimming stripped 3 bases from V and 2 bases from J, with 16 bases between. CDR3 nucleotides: TGTGCCAGCAGTGAGGCGCCGGGACTTCCAAACACCGGGGAGCTGTTTTTT. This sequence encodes CASSEAPGLPNTGELFF.

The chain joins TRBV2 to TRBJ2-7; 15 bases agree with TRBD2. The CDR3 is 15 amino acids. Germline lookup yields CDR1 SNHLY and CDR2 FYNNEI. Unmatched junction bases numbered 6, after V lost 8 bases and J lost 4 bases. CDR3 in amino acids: CASEAGTSGGYEQYF. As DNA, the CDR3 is TGTGCCAGCGAAGCCGGGACTAGCGGGGGGTACGAGCAGTACTTC.

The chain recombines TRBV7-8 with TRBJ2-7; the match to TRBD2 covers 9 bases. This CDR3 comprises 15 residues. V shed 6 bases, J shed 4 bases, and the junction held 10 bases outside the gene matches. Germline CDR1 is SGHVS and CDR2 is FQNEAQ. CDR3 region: CASSRNSGGPYEQYF. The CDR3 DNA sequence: TGTGCCAGCAGTCGGAATAGCGGGGGACCATACGAGCAGTACTTC.

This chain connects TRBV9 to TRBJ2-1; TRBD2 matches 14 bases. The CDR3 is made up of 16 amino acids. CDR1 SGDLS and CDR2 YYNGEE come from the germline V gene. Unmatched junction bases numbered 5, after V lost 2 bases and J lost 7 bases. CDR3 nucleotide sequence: TGTGCCAGCAGCGTGGGACTAGCGGGGGATCCTAATGAGCAGTTCTTC. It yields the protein CASSVGLAGDPNEQFF. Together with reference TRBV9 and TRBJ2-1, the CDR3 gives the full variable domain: DSGVTQTPKHLITATGQRVTLRCSPRSGDLSVYWYQQSLDQGLQFLIQYYNGEERAKGNILERFSAQQFPDLHSELNLSSLELGDSALYFCASSVGLAGDPNEQFFGPGTRLTVL.

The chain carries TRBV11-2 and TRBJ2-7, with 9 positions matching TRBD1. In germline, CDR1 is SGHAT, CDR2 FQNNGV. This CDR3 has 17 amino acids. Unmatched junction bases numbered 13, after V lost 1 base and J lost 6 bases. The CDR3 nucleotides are TGTGCCAGCAGCTTAGGAGGTTCCGGGACAGGGTCTGGCGAGCAGTACTTC. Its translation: CASSLGGSGTGSGEQYF.

CDR3 bases: TGTGCCAGCAGCTTATGGCCCCTCTCTGGAAACACCATATATTTT. Its protein is CASSLWPLSGNTIYF. The rearrangement uses TRBV5-6 and TRBJ1-3; D remains ambiguous. CDR1 is SGHDT and CDR2 is YYEEEE in the germline V gene. V shed 2 bases and J shed 0 bases, with 9 bases lying between them. The CDR3 consists of 15 residues.

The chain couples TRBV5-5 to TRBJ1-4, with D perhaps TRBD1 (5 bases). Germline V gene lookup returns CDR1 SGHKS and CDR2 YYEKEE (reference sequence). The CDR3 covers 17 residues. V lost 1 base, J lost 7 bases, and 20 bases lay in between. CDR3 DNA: TGTGCCAGCAGCTTGCGTCCTCTCGGCGGGGGTGGTGAAAAACTGTTTTTT. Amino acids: CASSLRPLGGGGEKLFF.

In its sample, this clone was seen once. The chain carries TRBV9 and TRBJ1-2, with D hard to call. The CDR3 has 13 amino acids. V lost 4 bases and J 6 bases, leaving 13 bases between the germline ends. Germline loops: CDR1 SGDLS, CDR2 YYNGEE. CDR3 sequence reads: CASSRWEGDGYTF. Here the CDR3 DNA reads TGTGCCAGCAGCCGCTGGGAGGGCGATGGCTACACCTTC.

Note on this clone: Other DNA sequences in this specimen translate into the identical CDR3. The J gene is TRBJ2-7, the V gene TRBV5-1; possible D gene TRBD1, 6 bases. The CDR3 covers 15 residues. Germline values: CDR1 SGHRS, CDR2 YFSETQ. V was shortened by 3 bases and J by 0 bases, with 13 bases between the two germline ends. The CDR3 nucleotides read TGCGCCAGCAGCTCGACAGGCCTCCGCTCCTACGAGCAGTACTTC. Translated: CASSSTGLRSYEQYF.

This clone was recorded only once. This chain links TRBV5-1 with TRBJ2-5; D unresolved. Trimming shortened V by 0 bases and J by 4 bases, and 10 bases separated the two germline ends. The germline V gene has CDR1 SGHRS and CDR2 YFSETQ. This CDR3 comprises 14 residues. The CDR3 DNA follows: TGCGCCAGCAGCTTGGGCGGCGTCCCAGAGACCCAGTACTTC. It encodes CASSLGGVPETQYF.

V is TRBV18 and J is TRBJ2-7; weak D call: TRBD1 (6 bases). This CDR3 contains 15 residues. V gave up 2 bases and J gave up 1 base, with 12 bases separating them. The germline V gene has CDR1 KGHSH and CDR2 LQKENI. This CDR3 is CASSPIWGPSYEQYF. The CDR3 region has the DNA TGTGCCAGCTCACCAATCTGGGGGCCGTCCTACGAGCAGTACTTC.

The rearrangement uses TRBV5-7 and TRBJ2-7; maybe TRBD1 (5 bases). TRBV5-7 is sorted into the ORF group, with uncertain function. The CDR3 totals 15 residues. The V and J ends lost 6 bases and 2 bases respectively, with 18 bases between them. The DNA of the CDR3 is TGTGCCAGCACCCCCCTGGGTGTGGGGCCCTACGAGCAGTACTTC. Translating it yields CASTPLGVGPYEQYF.

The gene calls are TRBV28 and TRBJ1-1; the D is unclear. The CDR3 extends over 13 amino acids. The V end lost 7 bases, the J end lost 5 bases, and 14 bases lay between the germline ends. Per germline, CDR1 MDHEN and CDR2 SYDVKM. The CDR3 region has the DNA TGTGCCAGCACGGGTCCCCAAGGAACTGAAGCTTTCTTT. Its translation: CASTGPQGTEAFF.